The T cell receptor beta chain under discussion was sequenced for a study of patients and donors after allogeneic stem cell transplantation. Germline CDR1 reads DFQATT; CDR2 reads SNEGSKA (reference sequence). The CDR3 loop spans 16 amino acids. V lost 0 bases and J 7 bases, leaving 20 bases between the germline ends. TCRdb re-called the RT-PCR reads through MiXCR, storing one row per CDR3 protein. The sample has about a million distinct CDR3 sequences, more than 15% seen once. This clonotype has a handful of counts. The receptor comes from a human donor who was either an allogeneic HSCT recipient or a stem cell or donor lymphocyte infusion donor (not recorded which). It is not recorded whose cells these are; they may come from a transplant donor. Specimen: blood, either unsorted or a sorted T cell fraction (not recorded which). The chain is built from TRBV20-1 and TRBJ2-3, with D maybe TRBD2 (6 bases). In DNA form, the CDR3 reads TGCAGTGCTAGAGATTATAGGACTACACAACTTAATACGCAGTATTTT. Encoded protein: CSARDYRTTQLNTQYF.